These 22 T cell receptor beta chains came from one sample sequenced in a study of blood T cell repertoires in COVID-19. The repertoire was sequenced with immunoSEQ multiplex PCR; TCRdb's copy has only in-frame clones and lacks some. The repertoire holds 250,000 to 300,000 clones, approximately 80% seen once, with less than 3% in the top ten. The sample was peripheral blood. The receptors shown here come from a woman aged 55-75 years with active or convalescent COVID-19.

V is TRBV18 and J is TRBJ1-1; D unresolved. From germline, CDR1 is KGHSH and CDR2 LQKENI. The CDR3 has 12 amino acids. V lost 5 bases and J 4 bases, leaving 8 bases between the germline ends. The CDR3 protein is CASSGSGTEAFF. CDR3 nucleotide sequence: TGTGCCAGCTCAGGGAGCGGCACTGAAGCTTTCTTT.

The V gene is TRBV18, the J gene TRBJ1-5; 9 nucleotides match TRBD1. The germline gives CDR1 KGHSH, CDR2 LQKENI. Trimming cost V 1 base and J 4 bases; bases outside gene matches: 11. The CDR3 sequence is 18 residues long. The CDR3 DNA reads as TGTGCCAGCTCACCACTGGGGACAGGGTCGGCCCCAAATCAGCCCCAGCATTTT. Amino acids: CASSPLGTGSAPNQPQHF.

The rearrangement links TRBV11-2 to TRBJ1-4, with D possibly TRBD1 on 5 matching bases. The V gene's germline CDR1 is SGHAT and CDR2 FQNNGV. This CDR3 comprises 16 residues. The V and J ends lost 0 bases and 3 bases respectively, with 11 bases between them. CDR3 region: CASSLDLQGSNEKLFF. Written as DNA, the CDR3 is TGTGCCAGCAGCTTAGATCTTCAGGGCTCTAATGAAAAACTGTTTTTT.

CDR3 region: CASSTRGGASYNEQFF. Written as DNA, the CDR3 is TGTGCCAGCAGCACCCGGGGGGGGGCCTCCTACAATGAGCAGTTCTTC. This chain joins TRBV11-2 and TRBJ2-1, with 8 bases aligning to TRBD2. The CDR3 has 16 residues. The germline V gene has CDR1 SGHAT and CDR2 FQNNGV. The V segment lost 5 bases and the J segment 0 bases; nucleotides outside the gene matches: 6.

The rearrangement links TRBV25-1 to TRBJ1-2, with D possibly being TRBD1 (6 bases). Germline-derived CDR1 and CDR2 are MGHDK and SYGVNS. The V gene lost 2 bases and the J gene lost 8 bases, with 9 bases spanning the gap. The CDR3 loop spans 12 amino acids. This chain's CDR3 is CASSEQGYGYTF. The CDR3 nucleotides are TGTGCCAGCAGTGAACAGGGGTACGGCTACACCTTC.

This chain joins TRBV5-1 and TRBJ1-1; a weak D match, TRBD1 (6 bases). Germline CDR1 reads SGHRS; CDR2 reads YFSETQ. This CDR3 has 14 residues. The germline V and J ends were trimmed by 4 bases and 4 bases, with 14 bases remaining between them. The CDR3 DNA reads as TGCGCCAGCAGCGCCAAGGGGGTCGGCACTGAAGCTTTCTTT. Translation: CASSAKGVGTEAFF.

The chain recombines TRBV27 with TRBJ1-2, with 9 bases identical to TRBD1. Germline lookup yields CDR1 MNHEY and CDR2 SMNVEV (reference sequence). The CDR3 extends over 14 amino acids. J was trimmed by 4 bases and V by 5 bases; bases with no gene match: 5. As DNA, the CDR3 is TGTGCCAGCAGTCGACAGGGGGAAGCCTATGGCTACACCTTC. Its protein is CASSRQGEAYGYTF.

The rearrangement uses TRBV6-1 and TRBJ2-5; weak D call: TRBD1 (6 bases). The germline V gene has CDR1 MNHNS and CDR2 SASEGT. CDR3 length: 14 amino acids. Trimming left V 3 bases short and J 4 bases short, with 12 bases between. This CDR3 reads CASSDTAGAETQYF. The CDR3 DNA follows: TGTGCCAGCAGTGATACGGCAGGGGCAGAGACCCAGTACTTC.

This chain links TRBV4-1 with TRBJ2-7, with 12 bases that match TRBD2. Germline CDR1 is MGHRA and CDR2 is YSYEKL. Unmatched junction bases numbered 10, after V lost 1 base and J lost 6 bases. The CDR3 is 17 amino acids. The CDR3 spells CASSQGTSGAYRGEQYF. The CDR3 DNA reads TGCGCCAGCAGCCAAGGGACTAGCGGGGCCTATCGGGGCGAGCAGTACTTC.

V is TRBV10-3 and J is TRBJ2-1, with 9 bases that match TRBD2. CDR3 size: 14 residues. The germline gives CDR1 ENHRY, CDR2 SYGVKD. With 7 bases clipped from V and 8 bases from J, the junction kept 9 bases outside the gene matches. CDR3 bases: TGTGCCATCAAAGCGGGGGGCTCTCGATATGAGCAGTTCTTC. This sequence encodes CAIKAGGSRYEQFF.

This clone has a single count. CDR3 in amino acids: CATVGSSAGEQYF. DNA for the CDR3: TGTGCGACGGTGGGCTCCTCCGCGGGGGAGCAGTACTTC. V usage is TRBV6-5 and J usage is TRBJ2-7, with a possible D match to TRBD2 (6 bases). The CDR3 is made up of 13 amino acids. Germline V gene lookup returns CDR1 MNHEY and CDR2 SVGAGI.

This clone appeared a few times. V usage is TRBV7-3 and J usage is TRBJ2-1, with 11 positions matching TRBD2. CDR1 and CDR2 (germline): SGHTA, FQGTGA. V shed 5 bases and J 7 bases; nucleotides not matched to a gene: 7. The CDR3 totals 15 residues. The CDR3 coding sequence is TGTGCCAGCAGCCCAATAGCGGGGGGGCGGAATGAGCAGTTCTTC. It encodes CASSPIAGGRNEQFF.

V usage is TRBV27 and J usage is TRBJ2-7; 7 bases line up with TRBD1. Germline V gene sequence: CDR1 MNHEY, CDR2 SMNVEV (reference sequence). There are 15 residues in the CDR3. Trimming cost V 5 bases and J 1 base; bases outside gene matches: 8. The CDR3 sequence is CASSLQPGQSYEQYF. The CDR3 nucleotides are TGTGCCAGCAGTCTACAACCGGGACAGTCCTACGAGCAGTACTTC.

The chain has TRBV7-3 and TRBJ2-2; 7 bases are shared with TRBD1. Germline-derived CDR1 and CDR2 are SGHTA and FQGTGA. This CDR3 is 14 amino acids long. V dropped 5 bases and J dropped 0; count of bases not matched to a gene: 0. As DNA, the CDR3 is TGTGCCAGCAGCGGACAGGCGAACACCGGGGAGCTGTTTTTT. Encoded protein: CASSGQANTGELFF.

This chain connects TRBV20-1 to TRBJ1-1, with a weak D call TRBD1 (5 bases). Trimming stripped 5 bases from V and 7 bases from J, with 11 bases between. Germline V gene data show CDR1 as DFQATT and CDR2 as SNEGSKA (reference sequence). This CDR3 has 11 residues. DNA of the CDR3: TGCAGTGCTGGGAGGGACGTTGAAGCTTTCTTT. This codes for CSAGRDVEAFF.

As DNA, the CDR3 is TGTGCCAGCAGCCAAGTCCACAGGGGCAACACTGAAGCTTTCTTT. Translating it yields CASSQVHRGNTEAFF. The genes are TRBV4-2 and TRBJ1-1; the match to TRBD1 covers 7 bases. The CDR3 is 15 residues long. Trimming took 1 base from V and 2 from J; bases not matched to a gene: 4. Germline lookup yields CDR1 LGHNA and CDR2 YNFKEQ.

This chain joins TRBV12-5 and TRBJ2-1, with TRBD1 matching over 10 bases. The CDR3 is 21 amino acids. The germline gives CDR1 LGHNT, CDR2 FRNRAP. Germline trimming cut 0 bases from V and 3 bases from J; bases unmatched to any gene: 17. The CDR3 loop reads CASGLVGDRGILARGYNEQFF. The CDR3 DNA is TGTGCTAGTGGTTTGGTTGGGGACAGGGGTATTCTAGCCCGGGGCTACAATGAGCAGTTCTTC.

J is TRBJ2-7 and V is TRBV5-1; D might be TRBD1 (5 bases). The CDR3 is made up of 14 amino acids. Trimming shortened V by 4 bases and J by 3 bases, and 14 bases separated the two germline ends. Germline V gives CDR1 SGHRS, CDR2 YFSETQ. CDR3 coding DNA: TGCGCCAGCAGCCCACGACAGAACCGCTACGAGCAGTACTTC. Translating it yields CASSPRQNRYEQYF.

The chain couples TRBV4-3 to TRBJ1-4; a weak D match, TRBD1 (5 bases). Per the germline V gene, CDR1 is LGHNA and CDR2 is YSLEER. V was trimmed by 0 bases and J by 12 bases, leaving 17 bases between them. The CDR3 loop spans 15 amino acids. The CDR3 reads CASSQDPAAGGELFF. The CDR3 DNA is TGCGCCAGCAGCCAAGATCCGGCAGCGGGGGGGGAACTGTTTTTT.

The chain has TRBV2 and TRBJ1-1; D is possibly TRBD1 (5 bases). The V and J ends lost 9 bases and 7 bases respectively, with 9 bases between them. CDR3 length equals 10 residues. Germline CDR1 and CDR2: SNHLY and FYNNEI. Here the CDR3 DNA reads TGTGCCAGACGGGGGAGTGAAGCTTTCTTT. This translates into CARRGSEAFF.

As DNA, the CDR3 is TGCAGCGTTGCTGACTCCGAAGCTTTCTTT. Translation gives CSVADSEAFF. The chain joins TRBV29-1 to TRBJ1-1; D remains unclear. The CDR3 sequence is 10 residues long. Germline CDR1 is SQVTM and CDR2 is ANQGSEA. V shed 4 bases and J shed 8 bases, with 8 bases lying between them.

This chain uses TRBV5-6 with TRBJ2-1, with D perhaps matching TRBD2 (6 bases). V shed 4 bases and J shed 7 bases, with 18 bases lying between them. Germline loops: CDR1 SGHDT, CDR2 YYEEEE. The CDR3 has 15 residues. Here the CDR3 DNA reads TGTGCCAGCAGCCGTATAGGGGACCGGGGGAATGAGCAGTTCTTC. Translation: CASSRIGDRGNEQFF.